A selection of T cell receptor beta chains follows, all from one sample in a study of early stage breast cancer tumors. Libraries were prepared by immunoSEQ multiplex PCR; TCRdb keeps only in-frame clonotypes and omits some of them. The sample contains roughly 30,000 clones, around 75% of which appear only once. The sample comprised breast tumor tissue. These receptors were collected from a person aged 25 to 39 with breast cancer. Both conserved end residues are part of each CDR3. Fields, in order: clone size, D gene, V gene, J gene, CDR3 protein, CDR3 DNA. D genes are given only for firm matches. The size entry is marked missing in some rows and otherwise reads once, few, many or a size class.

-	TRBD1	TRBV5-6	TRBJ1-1	CASSVDRGQAFF	TGTGCCAGCAGCGTGGACAGGGGTCAAGCTTTCTTT
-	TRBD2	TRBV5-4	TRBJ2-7	CASSLDPAGIYEQYF	TGTGCCAGCAGCTTGGACCCAGCGGGGATTTACGAGCAGTACTTC
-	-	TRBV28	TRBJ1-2	CASSYGGYGYTF	TGTGCCAGCAGCTATGGCGGTTATGGCTACACCTTC
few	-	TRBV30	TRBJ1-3	CAWMSSGTGNTIYF	TGTGCCTGGATGTCCAGCGGAACTGGAAACACCATATATTTT
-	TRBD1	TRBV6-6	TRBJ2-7	CASSTVSGGRDEQYF	TGTGCCAGCAGCACAGTCTCAGGGGGCAGGGACGAGCAGTACTTC
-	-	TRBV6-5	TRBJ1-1	CASSYSIKNTEAFF	TGTGCCAGCAGTTACTCGATTAAAAACACTGAAGCTTTCTTT
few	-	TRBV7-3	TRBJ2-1	CASSYDVGEQFF	TGTGCCAGCAGCTACGACGTCGGTGAGCAGTTCTTC
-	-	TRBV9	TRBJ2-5	CASSVLGETQYF	TGTGCCAGCAGCGTCTTGGGAGAGACCCAGTACTTC
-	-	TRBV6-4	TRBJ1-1	CASSDSSQGPNTEAFF	TGTGCCAGCAGTGACTCGAGTCAGGGTCCGAACACTGAAGCTTTCTTT
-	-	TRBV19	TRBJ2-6	CASSIIGSGANVLTF	TGTGCCAGTAGTATCATAGGGTCCGGGGCCAACGTCCTGACTTTC
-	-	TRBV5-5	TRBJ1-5	CASSLGVARGPNQPQHF	TGTGCCAGCAGCTTGGGGGTGGCCAGGGGCCCCAATCAGCCCCAGCATTTT
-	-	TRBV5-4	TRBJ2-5	CASSLHLVETQYF	TGTGCCAGCAGCTTGCACCTTGTCGAGACCCAGTACTTC
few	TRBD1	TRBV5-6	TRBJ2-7	CASSSRRTGSEQYF	TGTGCCAGCAGTTCTCGGCGGACAGGGAGCGAGCAGTACTTC
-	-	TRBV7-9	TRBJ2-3	CASSLNRDFGDTQYF	TGTGCCAGCAGCTTAAACCGGGACTTCGGAGATACGCAGTATTTT
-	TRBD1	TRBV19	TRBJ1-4	CASSIPDRVHNNEKLFF	TGTGCCAGTAGTATCCCGGACAGGGTTCACAATAATGAAAAACTGTTTTTT
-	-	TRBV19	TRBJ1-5	CASSSARGDRGPQHF	TGTGCCAGTAGTTCCGCCCGCGGGGATCGGGGGCCCCAGCATTTT
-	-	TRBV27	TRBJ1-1	CASSLAGGQLKF	TGTGCCAGCAGTCTTGCCGGCGGACAGCTAAAGTTT
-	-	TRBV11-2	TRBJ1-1	CASSLDSSTEAFF	TGTGCCAGCAGCTTAGATTCAAGCACTGAAGCTTTCTTT
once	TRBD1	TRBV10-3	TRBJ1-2	CAISEGQASYGYTF	TGTGCCATCAGTGAGGGACAGGCCTCCTATGGCTACACCTTC
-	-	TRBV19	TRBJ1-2	CASSQLQGLRGYTF	TGTGCCAGTAGTCAGCTGCAGGGTCTTCGTGGCTACACCTTC
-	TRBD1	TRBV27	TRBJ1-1	CASSAGQGLLAEAFF	TGTGCCAGCAGTGCGGGACAGGGGCTCTTGGCTGAAGCTTTCTTT
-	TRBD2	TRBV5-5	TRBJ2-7	CASSPKGVAGGYEQYF	TGTGCCAGCAGCCCAAAGGGGGTAGCGGGAGGATACGAGCAGTACTTC
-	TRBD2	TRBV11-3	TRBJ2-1	CASSLTGSSGRGGNEQFF	TGTGCCAGCAGCTTAACGGGGTCCAGCGGGAGGGGTGGCAATGAGCAGTTCTTC
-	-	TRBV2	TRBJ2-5	CARRRGNQETQYF	TGTGCCAGGCGGCGAGGGAACCAAGAGACCCAGTACTTC
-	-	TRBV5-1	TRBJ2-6	CASRPESSGANVLTF	TGCGCCAGCAGACCAGAGAGCTCTGGGGCCAACGTCCTGACTTTC
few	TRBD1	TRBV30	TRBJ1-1	CAWSPDRKAFF	TGTGCCTGGAGTCCGGACAGGAAAGCTTTCTTT
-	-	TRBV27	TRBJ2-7	CASSAGRGTYEQYF	TGTGCCAGCAGTGCGGGACGGGGCACCTACGAGCAGTACTTC
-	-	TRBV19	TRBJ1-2	CASSFGVNYGYTF	TGTGCCAGTAGTTTCGGAGTCAACTATGGCTACACCTTC
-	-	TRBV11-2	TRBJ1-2	CASSLDITEYGYTF	TGTGCCAGCAGCTTAGATATTACAGAGTATGGCTACACCTTC
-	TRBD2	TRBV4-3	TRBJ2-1	CASSQVASGRPNEQFF	TGCGCCAGCAGCCAAGTTGCCAGCGGGAGGCCCAATGAGCAGTTCTTC
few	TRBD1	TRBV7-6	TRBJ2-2	CASSPGTGRFHTGELFF	TGTGCCAGCAGCCCTGGGACAGGGAGGTTTCACACCGGGGAGCTGTTTTTT
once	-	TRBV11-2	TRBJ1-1	CASSWGRQTYTEAFF	TGTGCCAGCAGCTGGGGGCGACAGACTTACACTGAAGCTTTCTTT